This record covers a single T cell receptor beta chain. The antigen remains unidentified. Repertoires were generated with immunoSEQ multiplex PCR, while TCRdb's copy carries only in-frame clones and drops some. The sample has over 15,000 clones, approximately 88% seen once. V lost 1 base and J lost 0, with 4 bases in between. CDR1 and CDR2 from the germline V gene are SGHVS and FNYEAQ. This CDR3 has 14 amino acids. This sample is part of a study of chemoradiotherapy in HPV16-positive cancers. Study context: Candidate HPV-specific T-cell clones and common TCR motifs came from functional assays in a couple of HPV16-positive patients. Points from the study as a whole: In HPV16-positive patients, HPV-responsive T-cell expansion tracked better recurrence-free survival. Candidate HPV-specific clones and E7-related TCR motifs grew in tumor during treatment.

This sequence was found in a human donor with HPV-associated anogenital cancer. V gene TRBV7-6 combines with J gene TRBJ1-3; D remains unclear. Specimen: blood, collected from a patient who underwent chemoradiotherapy. The CDR3 loop reads CASSLESSGNTIYF. The CDR3 DNA sequence: TGTGCCAGCAGCTTAGAGAGCTCTGGAAACACCATATATTTT.